What follows are 30 T cell receptor beta chains derived from one specimen sequenced in a study of control samples from healthy donors and cancer patients. Assay used: immunoSEQ multiplex PCR; TCRdb lists only in-frame clones, some missing. This table holds tens of thousands of clones, 84% found once. Material for sequencing was blood. Receptors originate from a man aged 45-60 years in good health.

This clone was seen only once. V usage is TRBV28 and J usage is TRBJ2-3; 10 nucleotides line up with TRBD2. Germline loops: CDR1 MDHEN, CDR2 SYDVKM. V was pared by 5 bases and J by 2 bases, with 4 bases of the junction left unmatched. This CDR3 comprises 15 residues. In DNA, the CDR3 is TGTGCCAGCAGTACCCTAGCGGGAGACACAGATACGCAGTATTTT. This translates into CASSTLAGDTDTQYF.

This clone was picked up many times. The chain uses TRBV3-1 (or the pseudogene TRBV3-2) and TRBJ1-2; D perhaps matches TRBD1 (5 bases). CDR3 size: 15 residues. The V end was cut by 4 bases, the J end by 8 bases, with 20 bases between. CDR1 and CDR2 (germline): LGHDT, YNNKEL (reference sequence). The CDR3: CASSLAGGLGGGYTF. The DNA of the CDR3 is TGTGCCAGCAGCCTCGCCGGGGGGTTGGGTGGCGGCTACACCTTC.

The V and J genes are TRBV28 and TRBJ2-5; possibly TRBD1 for D (6 bases). V lost 2 bases and J lost 5, with 12 bases in between. Germline CDR1 and CDR2: MDHEN and SYDVKM. The CDR3 extends over 14 amino acids. DNA of the CDR3: TGTGCCAGCAGTTTACTCCAGGGGTGGGAGACCCAGTACTTC. Encoded protein: CASSLLQGWETQYF.

The chain carries TRBV4-2 and TRBJ1-5, with D possibly TRBD1 on 6 matching bases. V was clipped by 0 bases and J by 5 bases, with 14 bases between them. The germline V gene has CDR1 LGHNA and CDR2 YNFKEQ. The CDR3 loop spans 16 amino acids. The CDR3: CASSQDGGTSYQPQHF. The CDR3, as DNA: TGTGCCAGCAGCCAAGATGGGGGGACATCCTATCAGCCCCAGCATTTT.

The J gene is TRBJ1-2, the V gene TRBV9, with TRBD1 matching over 7 bases. V was clipped by 7 bases and J by 5 bases; unmatched bases: 11. Germline CDR1 reads SGDLS; CDR2 reads YYNGEE. The CDR3 extends over 14 amino acids. CDR3 sequence reads: CASGTPGQTYGYTF. CDR3 nucleotides: TGTGCCAGCGGGACCCCGGGACAGACTTATGGCTACACCTTC.

The chain is built from TRBV5-6 and TRBJ1-1; D possibly corresponds to TRBD1 (5 bases). CDR1 SGHDT and CDR2 YYEEEE come from the germline V gene. V was trimmed by 3 bases and J by 6 bases, leaving 9 bases between them. This CDR3 has 12 amino acids. CDR3 amino acids: CASSYLGAEAFF. The CDR3 nucleotides read TGTGCCAGCAGCTATCTGGGGGCTGAAGCTTTCTTT.

CDR3 coding DNA: TGTGCCAGTAGTATCGTCACAGGGGGCTCCGGGGAGCTGTTTTTT. It yields the protein CASSIVTGGSGELFF. The genes are TRBV19 and TRBJ2-2; TRBD1 aligns across 9 bases. This CDR3 contains 15 residues. V lost 3 bases, J lost 6 bases, and 5 bases stayed unmatched. Germline loops: CDR1 LNHDA, CDR2 SQIVND (reference sequence).

V usage is TRBV18 and J usage is TRBJ2-7, with D maybe TRBD2 (6 bases). CDR3 length: 12 residues. Between the trimmed V and J ends, which lost 6 bases and 7 bases, there was a span of 13 bases. Germline V gene lookup returns CDR1 KGHSH and CDR2 LQKENI. CDR3 DNA sequence: TGTGCCAGCTCCAGAGGTGGGGGGGAGCAGTACTTC. Residues: CASSRGGGEQYF.

The CDR3 sequence is CASRDSGDGYTF. The DNA for the CDR3 is TGTGCCAGCAGGGATTCGGGGGATGGCTACACCTTC. This chain links TRBV6-4 with TRBJ1-2; D is possibly TRBD1 (5 bases). The germline CDR1 and CDR2 sequences are MRHNA and SNTAGT. This CDR3 region has 12 residues. V lost 6 bases, J lost 6 bases, and 11 bases lay in between.

The chain couples TRBV20-1 to TRBJ2-7; D uncertain. The CDR3 has 12 amino acids. The V gene's germline CDR1 is DFQATT and CDR2 SNEGSKA (reference sequence). Trimming pared 3 bases from V and 6 bases from J, leaving 12 bases between. The CDR3 here is CSASRLTGEQYF. Written as DNA, the CDR3 is TGCAGTGCTAGTAGGCTGACTGGCGAGCAGTACTTC.

The V gene is TRBV12-3 or TRBV12-4, the J gene TRBJ1-6; D uncertain. This CDR3 is 12 amino acids long. V was trimmed by 3 bases and J by 11 bases, leaving 8 bases between them. CDR3 nucleotides: TGTGCCAGCAGTTTGAGGGATCCACCCCTCCACTTT. Its protein is CASSLRDPPLHF.

The V gene is TRBV2, the J gene TRBJ2-5; the D is unclear. The V gene's germline CDR1 is SNHLY and CDR2 FYNNEI. The CDR3 is made up of 14 amino acids. V was shortened by 2 bases and J by 2 bases, with 9 bases between the two germline ends. CDR3 protein: CASSEPRLQETQYF. Here the CDR3 DNA reads TGTGCCAGCAGTGAACCCAGGCTACAAGAGACCCAGTACTTC.

The chain employs TRBV20-1 and TRBJ2-1; D is perhaps TRBD2 (5 bases). V lost 3 bases, J lost 0 bases, and 9 bases lay in between. The CDR3 has 14 residues. Germline CDR1 DFQATT, CDR2 SNEGSKA (reference sequence). The DNA for the CDR3 is TGCAGTGCTAGTAGCGCGGACTCCTACAATGAGCAGTTCTTC. It translates to CSASSADSYNEQFF.

The chain uses TRBV19 and TRBJ2-3; D is undetermined. V was trimmed by 5 bases and J by 7 bases, leaving 7 bases between them. The germline V gene encodes CDR1 LNHDA and CDR2 SQIVND (reference sequence). CDR3 length: 11 amino acids. The CDR3 DNA sequence: TGTGCCAGTAGTGCCAGAAATACGCAGTATTTT. This sequence encodes CASSARNTQYF.

The chain combines TRBV7-8 with TRBJ1-1; a possible D gene is TRBD1 (6 bases). From germline, CDR1 is SGHVS and CDR2 FQNEAQ. The length of the CDR3 is 14 residues. Trimming removed 0 bases at V and 7 bases at J, with 12 bases between. The CDR3 nucleotides are TGTGCCAGCAGCTTAGCGGGGGCAGGAAATGAAGCTTTCTTT. Amino acid sequence: CASSLAGAGNEAFF.

V and J are TRBV4-3 and TRBJ1-5; TRBD1 aligns across 8 bases. This CDR3 contains 15 residues. The V segment lost 0 bases and the J segment 4 bases; nucleotides outside the gene matches: 2. CDR1 and CDR2 (germline): LGHNA, YSLEER. The CDR3 reads CASSQDWTGNQPQHF. As DNA, the CDR3 is TGCGCCAGCAGCCAAGATTGGACAGGGAATCAGCCCCAGCATTTT.

The CDR3 nucleotides read TGTGCCAGCAGCCAGGACTGGACGGGTGGGACGTCCTACAATGAGCAGTTCTTC. It translates to CASSQDWTGGTSYNEQFF. The chain recombines TRBV3-1 (or the pseudogene TRBV3-2) with TRBJ2-1; tentatively, D is TRBD1 or TRBD2 (5 bases each). The CDR3 is 18 amino acids. V was trimmed by 3 bases and J by 1 base, leaving 19 bases between them. Germline lookup yields CDR1 LGHDT and CDR2 YNNKEL (reference sequence).

The rearrangement joins TRBV5-6 to TRBJ1-2; D possibly corresponds to TRBD1 (5 bases). The germline V and J ends were trimmed by 0 bases and 2 bases, with 5 bases remaining between them. Germline CDR1 SGHDT, CDR2 YYEEEE. This CDR3 region has 13 residues. The CDR3 is CASSLGQNYGYTF. CDR3 DNA sequence: TGTGCCAGCAGCTTGGGACAGAACTATGGCTACACCTTC.

The chain links TRBV30 to TRBJ2-3; 7 nucleotides align to TRBD2. V gave up 4 bases and J gave up 5 bases; unmatched junction bases: 3. Germline CDR1 is GTSNPN and CDR2 is SVGIG (reference sequence). CDR3 size: 12 residues. The DNA of the CDR3 is TGTGCCTGGACTGGACTAGAAGATACGCAGTATTTT. Translated: CAWTGLEDTQYF.

This rearrangement joins TRBV7-9 to TRBJ1-6; TRBD1 agrees at 10 bases. Germline lookup yields CDR1 SEHNR and CDR2 FQNEAQ (reference sequence). After removal of 3 bases from V and 12 bases from J, the junction contained 14 bases not matched to a gene. The CDR3 runs 17 residues. The CDR3 region has the DNA TGTGCCAGCAGCTTCATCGGTGGGGACAGGGGATCTCAACCCCTCCACTTT. Translation: CASSFIGGDRGSQPLHF.

The genes are TRBV24-1 and TRBJ2-1, with TRBD2 as a possible D gene (7 bases). Trimming took off 5 bases at V and 10 bases at J, with 26 bases between the two ends. CDR1 and CDR2 (germline): KGHDR, SFDVKD. The CDR3 is 17 amino acids. The CDR3 nucleotides read TGTGCCACCAGTGCCACCGCTGGGCGGGGGCTCTTTAAAGAGCAGTTCTTC. It specifies CATSATAGRGLFKEQFF.

The chain couples TRBV11-2 to TRBJ1-4; no firm D call. This CDR3 comprises 16 residues. V lost 5 bases and J 5 bases, leaving 18 bases between the germline ends. From germline, CDR1 is SGHAT and CDR2 FQNNGV. The CDR3 DNA follows: TGTGCCAGCAGCGACTTAGTGTCAGTCGGGAATGAAAAACTGTTTTTT. Residues: CASSDLVSVGNEKLFF. Looking up the rest from reference TRBV11-2 and TRBJ1-4 gives the full variable domain: EAGVAQSPRYKIIEKRQSVAFWCNPISGHATLYWYQQILGQGPKLLIQFQNNGVVDDSQLPKDRFSAERLKGVDSTLKIQPAKLEDSAVYLCASSDLVSVGNEKLFFGSGTQLSVL.

Judged by abundance, this clone is medium-sized (0.01 to 0.1%). The V call is TRBV21-1, the J call TRBJ2-7; the D call of TRBD2 is as the table states it, not checked on the DNA. TRBV21-1 is recorded as a pseudogene. This CDR3 is 16 amino acids long. The CDR3 region has the DNA TGTGCCAGCAGCAATCTACTAGCGGAGGGGGGCTACGAGCAGTACTTC. Protein sequence: CASSNLLAEGGYEQYF.

The genes are TRBV29-1 and TRBJ2-1, with 8 bases aligning to TRBD2. Germline V gene lookup returns CDR1 SQVTM and CDR2 ANQGSEA. V gave up 7 bases and J gave up 0 bases; unmatched junction bases: 5. The CDR3 totals 14 residues. The CDR3 sequence: CSATSASSYNEQFF. The CDR3 DNA reads as TGCAGCGCGACTAGCGCCTCCTCCTACAATGAGCAGTTCTTC.

The V and J genes are TRBV2 and TRBJ2-1, with D unclear. The germline V gene encodes CDR1 SNHLY and CDR2 FYNNEI. This CDR3 is built from 16 residues. Deletions cut 1 base from V and 0 bases from J, with 10 bases between. The CDR3: CASSEEATYSYNEQFF. CDR3 DNA sequence: TGTGCCAGCAGTGAAGAGGCAACTTACTCCTACAATGAGCAGTTCTTC.

The V call is TRBV19, the J call TRBJ1-1, with D possibly matching TRBD1 (5 bases). V was trimmed by 2 bases and J by 1 base, leaving 17 bases between them. CDR1 is LNHDA and CDR2 is SQIVND in the germline V gene (reference sequence). The CDR3 has 17 residues. This CDR3 reads CASSITRQGPKNTEAFF. CDR3 in DNA: TGTGCCAGTAGTATAACCCGGCAGGGACCCAAGAACACTGAAGCTTTCTTT.

The DNA of the CDR3 is TGTGCCAGCAGCTTGGGGGCAAACTCTGGAAACACCATATATTTT. This sequence encodes CASSLGANSGNTIYF. The chain is built from TRBV27 and TRBJ1-3; D perhaps matches TRBD1 (6 bases). From germline, CDR1 is MNHEY and CDR2 SMNVEV (reference sequence). There are 15 residues in the CDR3. V lost 6 bases and J lost 0, with 12 bases in between.

The genes are TRBV5-4 and TRBJ1-3, with D possibly being TRBD1 (6 bases). The CDR3 runs to 14 residues. Between the trimmed V and J ends, which lost 4 bases and 0 bases, there was a span of 8 bases. Germline values: CDR1 SGHNT, CDR2 YYREEE (reference sequence). The CDR3 loop reads CASSPTGSGNTIYF. The CDR3, as DNA: TGTGCCAGCAGCCCGACAGGCTCTGGAAACACCATATATTTT.

This chain joins TRBV30 and TRBJ1-2, with unresolved D. V was trimmed by 0 bases and J by 8 bases, leaving 16 bases between them. Germline CDR1 is GTSNPN and CDR2 is SVGIG (reference sequence). The CDR3 has 14 amino acids. CDR3 amino acids: CAWSVLSGWGGYTF. CDR3 nucleotide sequence: TGTGCCTGGAGTGTACTGTCGGGGTGGGGAGGCTACACCTTC.

The V gene is TRBV7-2, the J gene TRBJ1-6; D gene unclear. Trimming removed 4 bases at V and 13 bases at J, with 14 bases between. CDR1 and CDR2 (germline): SGHTA, FQGNSA. The CDR3 runs to 13 residues. CDR3 bases: TGTGCCAGCAGCTCGGTCCCAGCCTCGCCCCTCCACTTT. Translation: CASSSVPASPLHF. The complete variable domain, with remaining parts taken from reference TRBV7-2 and TRBJ1-6, reads GAGVSQSPSNKVTEKGKDVELRCDPISGHTALYWYRQSLGQGLEFLIYFQGNSAPDKSGLPSDRFSAERTGGSVSTLTIQRTQQEDSAVYLCASSSVPASPLHFGNGTRLTVT.